One and the same sample provided the 28 T cell receptor beta chains below, sequenced in a study of OX40 agonist ivuxolimab in advanced cancers. Only in-frame clones appear in the TCRdb table, and some are missing; sequencing was by immunoSEQ multiplex PCR. The table lists 35,000 to 40,000 clones, roughly 87% of them singletons. The input for sequencing was CD4+ or CD8+ T cells sorted from blood, taken in a trial of the OX40 agonist ivuxolimab. The receptors originated from an adult with an advanced solid tumor such as melanoma, head and neck, liver or kidney cancer.

The chain employs TRBV4-1 and TRBJ2-2, with a possible D match to TRBD1 (5 bases). CDR3 size: 14 residues. V was cut by 9 bases and J by 2 bases, with 13 bases left in between. The V gene's germline CDR1 is MGHRA and CDR2 YSYEKL. The DNA for the CDR3 is TGCGCCAGAATAGGGGTGGGTAACACCGGGGAGCTGTTTTTT. It translates to CARIGVGNTGELFF.

The CDR3 coding sequence is TGCGCCAGTCCTCATCCCGGGACAGGATTCACGCAGTATTTT. Translating gives CASPHPGTGFTQYF. V is TRBV10-1 and J is TRBJ2-3, with TRBD1 matching over 8 bases. The CDR3 spans 14 residues. Germline V CDR1 and CDR2: WNHNN, SYGVQD (reference sequence). Trimming removed 9 bases from V and 9 bases from J; junction bases left unmatched: 14.

The chain is built from TRBV9 and TRBJ1-5; weak D call: TRBD1 (5 bases). CDR1 and CDR2 from the germline V gene are SGDLS and YYNGEE. The length of the CDR3 is 14 residues. V shed 3 bases and J shed 5 bases, with 12 bases lying between them. This CDR3 is CASSETGGYQPQHF. The CDR3 DNA sequence: TGTGCCAGCAGCGAAACGGGGGGGTATCAGCCCCAGCATTTT. The full variable domain, completed using reference TRBV9 and TRBJ1-5, is DSGVTQTPKHLITATGQRVTLRCSPRSGDLSVYWYQQSLDQGLQFLIQYYNGEERAKGNILERFSAQQFPDLHSELNLSSLELGDSALYFCASSETGGYQPQHFGDGTRLSIL.

This sequence joins TRBV27 and TRBJ2-2; 9 nucleotides line up with TRBD2. The CDR3 length is 16 residues. The J segment lost 2 bases and the V segment lost 2 bases, leaving 3 bases of the junction unmatched. Germline lookup yields CDR1 MNHEY and CDR2 SMNVEV (reference sequence). CDR3 nucleotide sequence: TGTGCCAGCAGTTTAGGAGCGGGGGGAAACACCGGGGAGCTGTTTTTT. This translates into CASSLGAGGNTGELFF.

This clone was observed once. The chain links TRBV4-2 to TRBJ2-3; 7 bases line up with TRBD2. The CDR3 has 16 amino acids. V lost 4 bases to trimming and J lost 2 bases; unmatched junction nucleotides: 9. From germline, CDR1 is LGHNA and CDR2 YNFKEQ. The CDR3 region is CASSPWGGGNTDTQYF. In DNA form, the CDR3 reads TGTGCCAGCAGCCCCTGGGGCGGGGGAAACACAGATACGCAGTATTTT.

J is TRBJ2-3 and V is TRBV4-3, with 11 bases that match TRBD2. The CDR3 is 17 amino acids. CDR1 is LGHNA, CDR2 YSLEER, per germline. The trim removed 4 bases at V and 0 bases at J, leaving 6 bases unmatched. In DNA form, the CDR3 reads TGCGCCAGCAGCCCCATAGCGGGGGGGCCGAGCACAGATACGCAGTATTTT. It is translated as CASSPIAGGPSTDTQYF.

This clone was observed a single time. The CDR3 loop reads CASSLGSSGDAYGYTF. The CDR3 DNA follows: TGTGCCAGCAGCTTAGGTTCGTCGGGGGACGCCTATGGCTACACCTTC. The chain has TRBV7-8 and TRBJ1-2; a possible D gene is TRBD1 (5 bases). Deletions cut 1 base from V and 4 bases from J, with 16 bases between. The V gene's germline CDR1 is SGHVS and CDR2 FQNEAQ. CDR3 length: 16 amino acids.

The chain links TRBV30 to TRBJ2-3; D is perhaps TRBD2 (6 bases). The germline V gene encodes CDR1 GTSNPN and CDR2 SVGIG (reference sequence). The CDR3 contains 16 residues. Trimming removed 4 bases at V and 4 bases at J, with 21 bases between. The CDR3 nucleotides read TGTGCCTGGATGACGGGACTCTTCCTTGGCGCAGATACGCAGTATTTT. It yields the protein CAWMTGLFLGADTQYF.

The chain recombines TRBV5-5 with TRBJ1-6, with 8 nucleotides matching TRBD1. The trim removed 4 bases at V and 9 bases at J, leaving 9 bases unmatched. In germline, CDR1 is SGHKS, CDR2 YYEKEE (reference sequence). The CDR3 loop spans 15 amino acids. The CDR3 loop reads CASSQLPGGGSPLHF. CDR3 in DNA: TGTGCCAGCAGCCAACTCCCAGGGGGCGGTTCACCCCTCCACTTT.

The gene calls are TRBV19 and TRBJ2-1; D perhaps matches TRBD2 (7 bases). Trimming shortened V by 10 bases and J by 8 bases, and 15 bases separated the two germline ends. The CDR3 runs 12 residues. Per germline, CDR1 LNHDA and CDR2 SQIVND (reference sequence). The CDR3 reads CATSGRGDEQFF. CDR3 DNA: TGTGCCACCTCAGGGAGGGGGGATGAGCAGTTCTTC.

This rearrangement joins TRBV30 to TRBJ2-1; no clear D gene. Per the germline V gene, CDR1 is GTSNPN and CDR2 is SVGIG (reference sequence). The CDR3 sequence is 10 residues long. V gave up 3 bases and J gave up 6 bases, with 3 bases separating them. The CDR3 DNA is TGTGCCTGGAGCCTCAATGAGCAGTTCTTC. Protein sequence: CAWSLNEQFF.

This clone appeared once. The J gene is TRBJ2-1, the V gene TRBV29-1; D is possibly TRBD1 (6 bases). The CDR3 covers 13 residues. The V gene's germline CDR1 is SQVTM and CDR2 ANQGSEA. The V gene lost 3 bases and the J gene lost 9 bases, with 15 bases spanning the gap. The CDR3 reads CSVENRVRGEQFF. The CDR3 region has the DNA TGCAGCGTTGAGAACAGGGTAAGAGGTGAGCAGTTCTTC.

The V and J genes are TRBV30 and TRBJ1-2; no definite D call. Germline V gene lookup returns CDR1 GTSNPN and CDR2 SVGIG (reference sequence). CDR3 size: 12 residues. V gave up 3 bases and J gave up 8 bases, with 13 bases separating them. CDR3 nucleotide sequence: TGTGCCTGGAGCAACCTTTTATACGGCTACACCTTC. The encoded protein is CAWSNLLYGYTF.

This rearrangement joins TRBV7-6 to TRBJ1-1, with 9 bases aligning to TRBD1. This CDR3 has 15 residues. Per germline, CDR1 SGHVS and CDR2 FNYEAQ. Trimming at V came to 4 bases and at J to 0 bases, leaving 3 bases not matched to a gene. The CDR3 DNA sequence: TGTGCCAGCAGCTCAGGACAGGGGATGAACACTGAAGCTTTCTTT. Its protein is CASSSGQGMNTEAFF.

This clone occurred a few times. The V call is TRBV28, the J call TRBJ2-5; the D gene is possibly TRBD1 (6 bases). Trimming shortened V by 6 bases and J by 2 bases, and 19 bases separated the two germline ends. The CDR3 runs 16 residues. Germline-derived CDR1 and CDR2 are MDHEN and SYDVKM. The CDR3 region is CASSTPLRTAQETQYF. Here the CDR3 DNA reads TGTGCCAGCAGCACCCCCCTTCGGACAGCACAAGAGACCCAGTACTTC.

The chain joins TRBV7-8 to TRBJ2-1; D is undetermined. CDR1 is SGHVS, CDR2 FQNEAQ, per germline. The CDR3 runs to 16 residues. The ends were cut back, 1 base at V and 2 bases at J, with 12 bases in the middle. The CDR3 reads CASSLDQYLPYNEQFF. CDR3 DNA: TGTGCCAGCAGCTTAGACCAGTACTTGCCCTACAATGAGCAGTTCTTC.

The CDR3 DNA sequence: TGTGCCAGCAGCACGGACCTAGCCGACCCCAGCGAGCAGTACTTC. This sequence encodes CASSTDLADPSEQYF. This chain uses TRBV5-6 with TRBJ2-5; the D gene is possibly TRBD2 (5 bases). The J call may be mistaken, given a closer DNA end match to TRBJ2-7. Germline-derived CDR1 and CDR2 are SGHDT and YYEEEE. The CDR3 has 15 amino acids.

The chain carries TRBV27 and TRBJ2-2; TRBD1 is a possible D gene (6 bases). This CDR3 spans 14 amino acids. V lost 7 bases and J lost 0, with 9 bases in between. CDR1 is MNHEY and CDR2 is SMNVEV in the germline V gene (reference sequence). The CDR3 region has the DNA TGTGCCAGCAACCCAGGGGCGAACACCGGGGAGCTGTTTTTT. Translated: CASNPGANTGELFF.

CDR3 nucleotide sequence: TGTGCCAGCAGCGCGCCCCAGGGCTCCTACGAGCAGTACTTC. It codes for CASSAPQGSYEQYF. The chain employs TRBV7-9 and TRBJ2-7, with D possibly being TRBD1 (5 bases). Trimming removed 5 bases from V and 0 bases from J, with 11 bases in between. Germline CDR1 and CDR2: SEHNR and FQNEAQ (reference sequence). The CDR3 runs to 14 residues.

The V and J genes are TRBV9 and TRBJ2-5; D possibly uses TRBD1 or TRBD2 (5 bases each). The CDR3 is 15 amino acids. The V gene's germline CDR1 is SGDLS and CDR2 YYNGEE. Trimming left V 0 bases short and J 5 bases short, with 14 bases between. This CDR3 reads CASSVEGTPAETQYF. CDR3 DNA sequence: TGTGCCAGCAGCGTAGAGGGGACCCCCGCGGAGACCCAGTACTTC.

The chain links TRBV30 to TRBJ2-1; perhaps TRBD2 as D (5 bases). The CDR3 spans 15 residues. Germline CDR1 and CDR2: GTSNPN and SVGIG (reference sequence). Trimming took off 3 bases at V and 5 bases at J, with 17 bases between the two ends. CDR3 loop: CAWSHESSGHNEQFF. CDR3 nucleotide sequence: TGTGCCTGGAGCCACGAATCGAGCGGACACAATGAGCAGTTCTTC.

As concerns this clone: One end of the junction is discordant with germline, which a read error may explain. The chain is built from TRBV7-7 and TRBJ2-5, with 8 bases that match TRBD2. This CDR3 comprises 15 residues. CDR1 and CDR2 (germline): SSHAT, FNYEAQ (reference sequence). DNA for the CDR3: TGTGCTAGCAGCTTCACAGCGGGGGAGGGAGAGACCCAGTACTTC. Protein product: CASSFTAGEGETQYF.

This chain uses TRBV4-2 with TRBJ2-1; no reliable D call. The CDR3 covers 11 residues. V was cut by 0 bases and J by 10 bases, with 4 bases left in between. The V gene's germline CDR1 is LGHNA and CDR2 YNFKEQ. CDR3 nucleotides: TGTGCCAGCAGCCAAGAGGGGGAGCAGTTCTTC. It is translated as CASSQEGEQFF.

This clone was seen once. The CDR3 DNA sequence: TGTGCCAGCAGCACGACTACAGGGGTACACCAGCCCCAGCATTTT. As protein: CASSTTTGVHQPQHF. The V gene is TRBV27, the J gene TRBJ1-5; 7 positions match TRBD1. The V gene's germline CDR1 is MNHEY and CDR2 SMNVEV (reference sequence). This CDR3 has 15 residues. Trimming removed 6 bases from V and 7 bases from J; junction bases left unmatched: 12.

J is TRBJ1-1 and V is TRBV4-3; D is unresolved. Per germline, CDR1 LGHNA and CDR2 YSLEER. This CDR3 spans 14 amino acids. Trimming removed 0 bases at V and 6 bases at J, with 11 bases between. CDR3 nucleotide sequence: TGCGCCAGCAGCCAAGATCCCCTCGGGCCTGAAGCTTTCTTT. Its translation: CASSQDPLGPEAFF.

The rearrangement joins TRBV27 to TRBJ2-7; TRBD1 agrees at 8 bases. J lost 6 bases, V lost 2 bases, and 6 bases had no gene match. Looked up from germline, CDR1 is MNHEY and CDR2 is SMNVEV (reference sequence). There are 14 residues in the CDR3. CDR3 region: CASSLAGGGAEQYF. The CDR3 region has the DNA TGTGCCAGCAGTTTAGCAGGGGGCGGCGCCGAGCAGTACTTC.

The CDR3 sequence: CSVEVATNYGYTF. The CDR3, as DNA: TGCAGCGTTGAGGTAGCAACGAACTATGGCTACACCTTC. V gene TRBV29-1 combines with J gene TRBJ1-2; D is undetermined. Germline V CDR1 and CDR2: SQVTM, ANQGSEA. V was shortened by 3 bases and J by 2 bases, with 10 bases between the two germline ends. The CDR3 loop spans 13 amino acids. The full variable domain, in which reference TRBV29-1 and TRBJ1-2 provide the parts outside the CDR3, is SAVISQKPSRDICQRGTSLTIQCQVDSQVTMMFWYRQQPGQSLTLIATANQGSEATYESGFVIDKFPISRPNLTFSTLTVSNMSPEDSSIYLCSVEVATNYGYTFGSGTRLTVV.

This clone was observed a few times. The rearrangement uses TRBV25-1 and TRBJ2-1, with 8 bases identical to TRBD2. This CDR3 is 16 amino acids long. Germline loops: CDR1 MGHDK, CDR2 SYGVNS. V trimming: 3 bases; J trimming: 6 bases; junction bases outside the gene matches: 10. In nucleotides, the CDR3 is TGTGCCAGCAGTGACCTCGGACTAGCAGAAGGCAATGAGCAGTTCTTC. It yields the protein CASSDLGLAEGNEQFF.